Listed here are 23 T cell receptor beta chains from one sample, sequenced in a study of CD8+ T cells in alopecia areata. RNA was extracted and reverse transcribed into cDNA as the sequencing template. Here immunoSEQ multiplex PCR was the method, and the copy in TCRdb shows in-frame clones only, minus some. This table has over 150,000 clones, about three fifths appearing once. Treatment noted: oral pan-JAK inhibitor, 5-10 mg twice daily. Material: CD4+ T cells sorted from blood, obtained at week 4, from a patient treated with tofacitinib. These receptors were obtained from a human donor with alopecia areata.

The chain employs TRBV2 and TRBJ2-6; D is uncertain. Trimming pared 4 bases from V and 0 bases from J, leaving 7 bases between. The CDR3 runs to 15 residues. CDR1 and CDR2 from the germline V gene are SNHLY and FYNNEI. CDR3 in DNA: TGTGCCAGCAGTGTACGGAACTCTGGGGCCAACGTCCTGACTTTC. It translates to CASSVRNSGANVLTF.

The V gene is TRBV4-2, the J gene TRBJ1-6, with TRBD1 as a possible D gene (5 bases). V shed 4 bases and J shed 12 bases, with 19 bases lying between them. Germline values: CDR1 LGHNA, CDR2 YNFKEQ. The CDR3 contains 15 residues. The CDR3 is CASSRLEQVTRPLHF. In nucleotides, the CDR3 is TGTGCCAGCAGCCGCTTAGAACAGGTTACAAGACCCCTCCACTTT.

The chain uses TRBV28 and TRBJ2-5, with D possibly matching TRBD2 (5 bases). In germline, CDR1 is MDHEN, CDR2 SYDVKM. Trimming removed 4 bases from V and 7 bases from J, with 13 bases in between. CDR3 length: 13 residues. In nucleotides, the CDR3 is TGTGCCAGCAGTTCGGGGTACCTGAGGACCCAGTACTTC. Protein sequence: CASSSGYLRTQYF.

This chain connects TRBV2 to TRBJ2-3; D possibly uses TRBD1 or TRBD2 (5 bases each). This CDR3 has 13 residues. Germline V gene data show CDR1 as SNHLY and CDR2 as FYNNEI. Trimming shortened V by 6 bases and J by 6 bases, and 13 bases separated the two germline ends. The CDR3 coding sequence is TGTGCCAGCAGGCCCCCGGGGACGGATACGCAGTATTTT. Translating it yields CASRPPGTDTQYF.

This chain uses TRBV5-6 with TRBJ1-5; 11 bases are shared with TRBD1. Germline values: CDR1 SGHDT, CDR2 YYEEEE. The V gene end was trimmed by 1 base and the J gene end by 4 bases; junction bases not matched to a gene: 1. The CDR3 consists of 15 residues. The CDR3 bases are TGTGCCAGCAGCTTGAGGGACAGGGGGAATCAGCCCCAGCATTTT. Its protein is CASSLRDRGNQPQHF.

The chain uses TRBV28 and TRBJ2-5; D is unclear. The CDR3 contains 11 residues. Germline CDR1 is MDHEN and CDR2 is SYDVKM. V lost 3 bases and J lost 5, with 4 bases in between. The CDR3 region has the DNA TGTGCCAGCAGTTTCAAGGAGACCCAGTACTTC. It yields the protein CASSFKETQYF.

This clone was counted only a few times. The chain carries TRBV5-6 and TRBJ2-2; D tentatively fits TRBD1 or TRBD2 (5 bases each). The germline V gene encodes CDR1 SGHDT and CDR2 YYEEEE. Trimming cost V 4 bases and J 3 bases, with 16 bases left between them. This CDR3 has 16 amino acids. In DNA form, the CDR3 reads TGTGCCAGCAGCCGTGACGGGGCCCTTTACACCGGGGAGCTGTTTTTT. Translated: CASSRDGALYTGELFF.

The J gene is TRBJ2-7, the V gene TRBV6-5, with D possibly TRBD2 on 6 matching bases. CDR1 is MNHEY and CDR2 is SVGAGI in the germline V gene. CDR3 length: 14 residues. V lost 4 bases and J lost 10, with 20 bases in between. The CDR3 coding sequence is TGTGCCAGCAGTTCTGGCAGGTGGGACTGGAAACAGTACTTC. Translation: CASSSGRWDWKQYF.

This clone was counted between two and nine times. The gene calls are TRBV14 and TRBJ2-1; 7 bases fit TRBD1. V lost 4 bases, J lost 0 bases, and 9 bases stayed unmatched. Germline loops: CDR1 SGHDN, CDR2 FVKESK. The CDR3 has 17 residues. In nucleotides, the CDR3 is TGTGCCAGCAGCCCCCGGACAGGTGCAAGCTCCTACAATGAGCAGTTCTTC. It encodes CASSPRTGASSYNEQFF.

V gene TRBV29-1 combines with J gene TRBJ2-7; D gene ambiguous. V was clipped by 1 base and J by 10 bases, with 14 bases between them. Germline lookup yields CDR1 SQVTM and CDR2 ANQGSEA. The CDR3 totals 12 residues. CDR3 sequence reads: CSVEGSAEHQYF. The DNA for the CDR3 is TGCAGCGTTGAAGGTTCGGCGGAGCATCAGTACTTC.

This sequence joins TRBV20-1 and TRBJ2-5; 8 bases are a match to TRBD1. Unmatched junction bases numbered 0, after V lost 5 bases and J lost 4 bases. This CDR3 has 11 amino acids. Germline V lookup: CDR1 DFQATT, CDR2 SNEGSKA (reference sequence). For the CDR3, the DNA is TGCAGTGCTGACAGGGGAGAGACCCAGTACTTC. The encoded protein is CSADRGETQYF.

The chain uses TRBV29-1 and TRBJ2-3; TRBD2 matches at 13 bases. V was clipped by 6 bases and J by 2 bases; unmatched bases: 14. The CDR3 has 18 residues. Germline V gene data show CDR1 as SQVTM and CDR2 as ANQGSEA. CDR3 DNA: TGCAGCGTCGACGCCGGACTAGCGGGGGTTTATACCACAGATACGCAGTATTTT. Its translation is CSVDAGLAGVYTTDTQYF.

The CDR3 nucleotides read TGTGCTAGTGGGCGGGACAGGGAGCAAGAGACCCAGTACTTC. Amino acid sequence: CASGRDREQETQYF. The V and J genes are TRBV12-5 and TRBJ2-5; 9 bases map to TRBD1. The CDR3 sequence is 14 residues long. Germline lookup yields CDR1 LGHNT and CDR2 FRNRAP. After removal of 6 bases from V and 2 bases from J, the junction contained 4 bases not matched to a gene.

The chain couples TRBV2 to TRBJ1-4; 7 bases align to TRBD1. Germline assignment: CDR1 SNHLY and CDR2 FYNNEI. V was pared by 6 bases and J by 4 bases, with 8 bases of the junction left unmatched. The CDR3 sequence is 15 residues long. CDR3 sequence reads: CASSKQGQHNEKLFF. The DNA of the CDR3 is TGTGCCAGCAGCAAACAGGGACAGCATAATGAAAAACTGTTTTTT.

V usage is TRBV2 and J usage is TRBJ1-2; D is unresolved. V lost 2 bases and J lost 9, with 13 bases in between. The CDR3 loop spans 13 amino acids. Germline loops: CDR1 SNHLY, CDR2 FYNNEI. The CDR3 protein is CASSETGLMRYTF. The CDR3 nucleotides read TGTGCCAGCAGTGAAACTGGCCTTATGCGCTACACCTTC.

The V and J genes are TRBV7-2 and TRBJ1-1, with D maybe TRBD1 (5 bases). CDR3 length: 15 amino acids. V dropped 5 bases and J dropped 4 bases, with 17 bases sitting between them. The V gene's germline CDR1 is SGHTA and CDR2 FQGNSA. The CDR3 loop reads CASSITHGGSTEAFF. The CDR3, as DNA: TGTGCCAGCAGCATCACCCACGGGGGGAGCACTGAAGCTTTCTTT.

This sequence joins TRBV29-1 and TRBJ1-2; 7 bases align to TRBD1. CDR1 is SQVTM, CDR2 ANQGSEA, per germline. CDR3 length: 11 residues. The V and J ends lost 5 bases and 8 bases, in that order; junction bases with no gene match: 5. This CDR3 reads CSVQGGNGYTF. CDR3 in DNA: TGCAGCGTTCAAGGGGGCAACGGCTACACCTTC.

This clone turned up a few times. The chain links TRBV28 to TRBJ1-1; D is uncertain. Germline V lookup: CDR1 MDHEN, CDR2 SYDVKM. V lost 3 bases and J 0 bases, leaving 2 bases between the germline ends. There are 12 residues in the CDR3. As DNA, the CDR3 is TGTGCCAGCAGTTTGGTGAACACTGAAGCTTTCTTT. It codes for CASSLVNTEAFF.

The sample holds a few counts of this clone. The V and J genes are TRBV2 and TRBJ2-5; no clear D gene. CDR1 and CDR2 (germline): SNHLY, FYNNEI. The ends were cut back, 10 bases at V and 3 bases at J, with 18 bases in the middle. The CDR3 has 14 amino acids. The CDR3 region is CAIPGGGGEETQYF. DNA of the CDR3: TGTGCCATCCCTGGTGGCGGTGGCGAAGAGACCCAGTACTTC.

This clone turned up a few times. CDR3 amino acids: CASSLSSANTGELFF. The CDR3 DNA is TGTGCCAGCAGTCTCTCCTCAGCGAACACCGGGGAGCTGTTTTTT. The chain links TRBV7-9 to TRBJ2-2; no clear D. This CDR3 has 15 residues. Looked up from germline, CDR1 is SEHNR and CDR2 is FQNEAQ (reference sequence). Trimming shortened V by 6 bases and J by 0 bases, and 11 bases separated the two germline ends.

This chain links TRBV15 with TRBJ1-2; D remains unclear. Trimming cost V 1 base and J 4 bases, with 13 bases left between them. The CDR3 is 15 amino acids. Germline V lookup: CDR1 LNHNV, CDR2 YYDKDF (reference sequence). The CDR3 DNA sequence: TGTGCCACCAGCAGAGCAAAGGACGGTCCCTATGGCTACACCTTC. It is translated as CATSRAKDGPYGYTF.

This clone was seen a few times. The DNA of the CDR3 is TGTGCCAGCAGTCAACAAGATAGCAATCAGCCCCAGCATTTT. Protein product: CASSQQDSNQPQHF. The gene calls are TRBV27 and TRBJ1-5; D not certain. Germline V CDR1 and CDR2: MNHEY, SMNVEV (reference sequence). V was pared by 5 bases and J by 0 bases, with 8 bases between. The CDR3 covers 14 residues.

This chain uses TRBV9 with TRBJ2-5; 10 bases map to TRBD1. In germline, CDR1 is SGDLS, CDR2 YYNGEE. This CDR3 spans 16 amino acids. J was trimmed by 4 bases and V by 0 bases; bases with no gene match: 6. The chain's CDR3 is CASSVAGQGRIETQYF. CDR3 in DNA: TGTGCCAGCAGCGTAGCGGGACAGGGGCGAATAGAGACCCAGTACTTC. Supplemented by reference TRBV9 and TRBJ2-5, the full variable domain reads DSGVTQTPKHLITATGQRVTLRCSPRSGDLSVYWYQQSLDQGLQFLIQYYNGEERAKGNILERFSAQQFPDLHSELNLSSLELGDSALYFCASSVAGQGRIETQYFGPGTRLLVL.